This T cell receptor (beta chain) was identified in a study of brain T cells in children with intractable seizures. V shed 2 bases and J 8 bases; nucleotides not matched to a gene: 5. Germline V gives CDR1 GTSNPN, CDR2 SVGIG (reference sequence). This CDR3 spans 14 amino acids. Profiled with immunoSEQ multiplex PCR; TCRdb holds only in-frame clones, not every one. The data contain 100,000 to 120,000 clones, 94% of them singletons. Sequencing was performed on peripheral blood, taken at surgery. This TCR derives from a boy younger than two with hemimegalencephaly and intractable seizures. The chain has TRBV30 and TRBJ1-4, with TRBD1 identical over 10 bases. This CDR3 is CAWSSGTGVEKLFF. CDR3 DNA: TGTGCCTGGAGTTCGGGGACAGGGGTAGAAAAACTGTTTTTT.